Detailed here is one T cell receptor beta chain. No antigen is known for it. The junction does not match germline at one end; this may be a read error. This sample stems from a study of regulatory and conventional T cells in RAG deficiency (dated by TCRdb to about 2017). As for the study more broadly: High-throughput TCR beta sequencing was used to compare the repertoire diversity and composition of Treg, conventional CD4+ and CD8+ T cells between RAG-deficient patients and healthy controls.

Overall results and qualifications from the work: Some T-cell subset analyses were not done for some subjects. The CD25-high CD127-low cells sorted from Omenn syndrome patients may be peripherally activated cells rather than true Treg cells. Shorter CDR3 lengths were found in all patient T-cell subsets, and >75% Treg-Tconv repertoire overlap at nucleotide and amino acid level was observed in Omenn syndrome patients. Compared with control T-cell subpopulations, RAG-deficient patients had much lower Shannon entropy and higher Simpson indices. In Omenn syndrome and CID/AS patients compared with controls, roughly 100-fold fewer unique TCR beta sequences were detected from Treg cells, versus approximately 9.7-fold fewer for other subsets.

Regulatory T cells were purified from blood as CD4+CD25-high CD127-low cells before genomic DNA extraction. For repertoire analyses, the comparison group consisted of fewer than ten healthy control donors. The protocol used for the library was the immunoSEQ multiplex PCR assay. Rearranged TCR beta chain products were amplified from genomic DNA of sorted T-cell subsets and sequenced. Concerning the study's data processing: Repertoire diversity of productive TCR beta rearrangements was quantified using Shannon entropy and Simpson indices. Clonal expansion was assessed by the summed frequency of the 100 most abundant productive TCR beta clonotypes among total reads. The TRB repertoires were scored with a self-reactivity index built on which amino acids appear at CDR3beta positions 6 and 7. Repertoire analyses used two-way ANOVA; flow cytometric analyses used Student t or Mann-Whitney tests. TCRdb retrieved this table from immuneACCESS and kept in-frame rearrangements only. Not all clones are present; in checked studies, unresolved V genes account for under half, and no reason is known for the remainder. The V and J calls and clone size were taken over from that table, and D and trimming were inferred from the DNA. The sample includes some 28,000 clones, with around 90% observed a single time. The top ten clonotypes cover roughly 0.82% of the sample.

The same data also contributed to another study, on regulatory T cells. The second paper further reports: In the multiplex PCR, 52 forward TRBV primers and 13 reverse TRBJ primers were used, and assay-based and computational corrections were applied for amplification bias. Patient repertoires showed restricted unique TRB V-J pairs and skewed V and J gene usage, most marked in regulatory T cells. Between CD3G-deficient patients and healthy controls, the study compared T-cell receptor beta repertoires in sorted regulatory T cells, conventional CD4+ T cells and CD8+ T cells. Ficoll density separation was used to isolate peripheral blood mononuclear cells. Within the immunoSEQ assay, multiplex PCR amplified rearranged TRB loci from genomic DNA. TRB amplicons were sequenced on an Illumina HiSeq platform. Raw sequences were error-filtered and aligned to reference gene sequences by custom algorithms and were subsequently analyzed with the immunoSEQ online tools. Productive and nonproductive TRB rearrangement frequencies were evaluated among both unique and total sequences. Groups were compared by t tests, Mann-Whitney tests or two-way ANOVA performed in Prism software.

Sequencing input: Tregs sorted from blood. The sequence was obtained from a human donor in good health.

The CDR3 is CTSSQAARGETQYF. The bases are TGCACCAGCAGCCAGGCAGCCCGGGGAGAGACCCAGTACTTC. The receptor chain draws on TRBV4-1 and TRBJ2-5, and possibly TRBD2, on 5 matching bases. CDR1 MGHRA and CDR2 YSYEKL are derived from the germline V gene. The CDR3 goes from the cysteine to the phenylalanine over 14 residues. The read is trimmed to its CDR3 DNA, 42 bases read in frame from base 1.